This T cell receptor (beta chain) appears in the sequencing data of a study of CD8+ T cells in alopecia areata. About the research overall: The investigators scored severity in treated patients by the percentage of affected scalp area. General study points: Relative to normal scalp, lesional scalp, especially alopecia totalis/universalis, showed higher clonality.

This clone was picked up one time. Antigen unknown. Treatment here: oral pan-JAK inhibitor, 5-10 mg twice daily. Extracted from the samples, RNA was reverse transcribed into cDNA to serve as the sequencing template. Only in-frame clones appear in the TCRdb table, and some are missing; sequencing was by immunoSEQ multiplex PCR. The sample yields fewer than 250,000 clones, approximately 56% seen once. The specimen was CD4+ T cells sorted from blood, collected at week 4, from a patient treated with tofacitinib. The clonotype comes from a human donor with alopecia areata.

The CDR3: CASTRTGSGYTF. CDR3 sequence (DNA): TGTGCCAGCACCCGGACAGGATCTGGCTACACCTTC. J is TRBJ1-2 and V is TRBV2; 7 bases are a match to TRBD1. The CDR3 is 12 amino acids. V trimming: 7 bases; J trimming: 7 bases; junction bases outside the gene matches: 6. Germline lookup yields CDR1 SNHLY and CDR2 FYNNEI.